These 23 T cell receptor beta chains originate from one sample sequenced in a study of blood T cell repertoires in COVID-19. Produced via immunoSEQ multiplex PCR; TCRdb's table is partial and in-frame only. The sample has 250,000 or so clones; around 82% are singletons. The sample taken for sequencing was PBMCs or T cells enriched from blood (not recorded which). The receptor source for this set is a man aged 50-59 years who had recovered from COVID-19.

The chain couples TRBV5-4 to TRBJ1-4, with TRBD1 identical over 7 bases. The germline gives CDR1 SGHNT, CDR2 YYREEE (reference sequence). The CDR3 has 16 residues. With 2 bases clipped from V and 4 bases from J, the junction kept 8 bases outside the gene matches. For the CDR3, the DNA is TGTGCCAGCAGCTTCGTGACAGGGTCTGGTAATGAAAAACTGTTTTTT. This codes for CASSFVTGSGNEKLFF.

The V call is TRBV14, the J call TRBJ1-2; D remains ambiguous. The ends were cut back, 6 bases at V and 7 bases at J, with 15 bases in the middle. The germline V gene encodes CDR1 SGHDN and CDR2 FVKESK. This CDR3 comprises 13 residues. The CDR3 loop reads CASSPVGARGYTF. Here the CDR3 DNA reads TGTGCCAGCAGTCCGGTGGGAGCACGTGGCTACACCTTC.

This sequence joins TRBV24-1 and TRBJ2-3, with TRBD1 matching over 7 bases. This CDR3 has 17 amino acids. Germline lookup yields CDR1 KGHDR and CDR2 SFDVKD. V shed 0 bases, J shed 2 bases, and the junction held 7 bases outside the gene matches. CDR3 region: CATSDLQGTAYTDTQYF. CDR3 coding DNA: TGTGCCACCAGTGATTTGCAAGGGACAGCATACACAGATACGCAGTATTTT.

DNA for the CDR3: TGTGCCAGCAGCCTAAGCGGGCCACAAGAGACCCAGTACTTC. Amino acids: CASSLSGPQETQYF. The rearrangement links TRBV3-1 (or the pseudogene TRBV3-2) to TRBJ2-5; D possibly corresponds to TRBD2 (6 bases). This CDR3 contains 14 residues. Germline assignment: CDR1 LGHDT and CDR2 YNNKEL (reference sequence). Trimming cost V 4 bases and J 2 bases, with 11 bases left between them.

The genes are TRBV7-9 and TRBJ1-3; 8 nucleotides agree with TRBD1. After removal of 5 bases from V and 8 bases from J, the junction contained 11 bases not matched to a gene. Looked up from germline, CDR1 is SEHNR and CDR2 is FQNEAQ (reference sequence). The CDR3 runs 15 residues. DNA for the CDR3: TGTGCCAGCAGCCCGGGACAGGAGCTCGGAGACACCATATATTTT. Protein: CASSPGQELGDTIYF.

This rearrangement joins TRBV10-1 to TRBJ2-2; perhaps TRBD1 as D (5 bases). From germline, CDR1 is WNHNN and CDR2 SYGVQD (reference sequence). V lost 0 bases and J 1 base, leaving 6 bases between the germline ends. The CDR3 length is 15 residues. The CDR3 DNA follows: TGCGCCAGCAGTGAGTCTAGGGGGAACACCGGGGAGCTGTTTTTT. This translates into CASSESRGNTGELFF.

The chain joins TRBV9 to TRBJ2-7; 13 bases are a match to TRBD2. The CDR3 totals 15 residues. V dropped 0 bases and J dropped 5; count of bases not matched to a gene: 2. Germline CDR1 SGDLS, CDR2 YYNGEE. The CDR3 nucleotides read TGTGCCAGCAGCGTAGGGACTAGCGGGGGAGACGAGCAGTACTTC. Translation gives CASSVGTSGGDEQYF.

This chain connects TRBV6-5 to TRBJ1-4; tentative D call: TRBD1 (5 bases). Trimming shortened V by 6 bases and J by 0 bases, and 11 bases separated the two germline ends. The germline gives CDR1 MNHEY, CDR2 SVGAGI. The CDR3 extends over 15 amino acids. The CDR3 DNA follows: TGTGCCAGCAGATCCAGGGATGCAACTAATGAAAAACTGTTTTTT. Translating gives CASRSRDATNEKLFF.

V is TRBV12-3 or TRBV12-4 and J is TRBJ2-7; maybe TRBD1 (6 bases). V shed 6 bases and J shed 4 bases, with 10 bases lying between them. The CDR3 is made up of 12 amino acids. CDR3 sequence reads: CASRRGQYEQYF. DNA of the CDR3: TGTGCCAGCAGGCGCGGACAGTACGAGCAGTACTTC.

The chain couples TRBV11-1 to TRBJ2-1; D might be TRBD1 (5 bases). V lost 1 base and J 2 bases, leaving 9 bases between the germline ends. The CDR3 loop spans 15 amino acids. Germline assignment: CDR1 SGHAT and CDR2 FQDESV (reference sequence). DNA for the CDR3: TGTGCCAGCAGCTTAGGCAGGGCACCCTACAATGAGCAGTTCTTC. It codes for CASSLGRAPYNEQFF. Combining the CDR3 with reference TRBV11-1 and TRBJ2-1 gives the whole variable domain EAEVAQSPRYKITEKSQAVAFWCDPISGHATLYWYRQILGQGPELLVQFQDESVVDDSQLPKDRFSAERLKGVDSTLKIQPAELGDSAMYLCASSLGRAPYNEQFFGPGTRLTVL.

The chain links TRBV7-9 to TRBJ1-6; D is unresolved. The CDR3 consists of 14 residues. Deletions cut 5 bases from V and 7 bases from J, with 12 bases between. From germline, CDR1 is SEHNR and CDR2 FQNEAQ (reference sequence). The CDR3 nucleotides are TGTGCCAGCAGCCTGGAGACGGGGAATTCACCCCTCCACTTT. It translates to CASSLETGNSPLHF.

This chain joins TRBV27 and TRBJ1-3; D call uncertain. Looked up from germline, CDR1 is MNHEY and CDR2 is SMNVEV (reference sequence). This CDR3 region has 8 residues. The CDR3 DNA is TGTAGCGGAAACACCATATATTTT. Its protein product is CSGNTIYF.

The chain couples TRBV3-1 (or the pseudogene TRBV3-2) to TRBJ1-3; D may be TRBD1 (5 bases). Trimming removed 4 bases from V and 4 bases from J, with 14 bases in between. Germline V gene sequence: CDR1 LGHDT, CDR2 YNNKEL (reference sequence). The CDR3 consists of 15 residues. The CDR3 nucleotides are TGTGCCAGCAGCCCCCGCGGGGCGGGGGGAAACACCATATATTTT. It is translated as CASSPRGAGGNTIYF.

The V call is TRBV9, the J call TRBJ2-2; D remains unclear. Germline V gene data show CDR1 as SGDLS and CDR2 as YYNGEE. This CDR3 is built from 14 residues. The V end was cut by 2 bases, the J end by 7 bases, with 12 bases between. The chain's CDR3 is CASSVLLRGGELFF. The CDR3 region has the DNA TGTGCCAGCAGCGTGCTACTGCGCGGCGGGGAGCTGTTTTTT.

The CDR3 is CASGSGAYGNQPQHF. The CDR3 nucleotides read TGTGCTAGTGGCTCAGGGGCCTACGGCAATCAGCCCCAGCATTTT. The chain has TRBV12-5 and TRBJ1-5; tentatively, D is TRBD1 (6 bases). The CDR3 has 15 residues. The V gene lost 6 bases and the J gene lost 2 bases, with 14 bases spanning the gap. Germline V gives CDR1 LGHNT, CDR2 FRNRAP.

The rearrangement joins TRBV9 to TRBJ1-3, with D perhaps matching TRBD1 (5 bases). Germline V gives CDR1 SGDLS, CDR2 YYNGEE. The CDR3 is made up of 18 amino acids. Trimming shortened V by 4 bases and J by 0 bases, and 20 bases separated the two germline ends. This chain's CDR3 is CASSSHSGGFISGNTIYF. Written as DNA, the CDR3 is TGTGCCAGCAGCTCCCACTCGGGGGGGTTTATCTCTGGAAACACCATATATTTT.

CDR3 protein: CASSSLAGGSYNEQFF. The CDR3 region has the DNA TGCGCCAGCAGCTCTCTAGCGGGGGGCTCCTACAATGAGCAGTTCTTC. V is TRBV5-1 and J is TRBJ2-1; 11 bases line up with TRBD2. The junction had 2 bases not matched to a gene; V was cut back by 3 bases and J by 0 bases. Germline assignment: CDR1 SGHRS and CDR2 YFSETQ. CDR3 length: 16 amino acids. The full variable domain, with the rest looked up from reference TRBV5-1 and TRBJ2-1, is KAGVTQTPRYLIKTRGQQVTLSCSPISGHRSVSWYQQTPGQGLQFLFEYFSETQRNKGNFPGRFSGRQFSNSRSEMNVSTLELGDSALYLCASSSLAGGSYNEQFFGPGTRLTVL.

The chain employs TRBV6-1 and TRBJ2-1; no firm D call. The CDR3 spans 15 residues. V lost 1 base to trimming and J lost 10 bases, with 17 bases between them. Germline V gene sequence: CDR1 MNHNS, CDR2 SASEGT. The CDR3 sequence is CASSEDSSRLGEQFF. The CDR3 DNA reads TGTGCCAGCAGTGAAGACAGCTCCCGATTAGGCGAGCAGTTCTTC.

This chain connects TRBV9 to TRBJ2-7; 8 nucleotides agree with TRBD2. This CDR3 region has 14 residues. The germline V gene has CDR1 SGDLS and CDR2 YYNGEE. J gave up 0 bases and V 3 bases, and 2 bases lay outside the gene matches. The CDR3 region is CASSGLAGSYEQYF. Written as DNA, the CDR3 is TGTGCCAGCAGCGGTCTAGCGGGCTCCTACGAGCAGTACTTC.

The chain joins TRBV27 to TRBJ1-1; tentatively, D is TRBD1 (5 bases). CDR1 is MNHEY and CDR2 is SMNVEV in the germline V gene (reference sequence). The CDR3 is 14 residues long. V lost 3 bases, J lost 0 bases, and 8 bases lay in between. The CDR3 loop reads CASSLNRLNTEAFF. The CDR3, as DNA: TGTGCCAGCAGTTTGAACAGGCTGAACACTGAAGCTTTCTTT.

CDR3 sequence reads: CASSSVPTGELFF. The CDR3 DNA reads as TGTGCCAGCAGTTCGGTCCCCACCGGGGAGCTGTTTTTT. The rearrangement links TRBV27 to TRBJ2-2; D remains unclear. Per germline, CDR1 MNHEY and CDR2 SMNVEV (reference sequence). Trimming pared 4 bases from V and 4 bases from J, leaving 7 bases between. The length of the CDR3 is 13 residues.

This chain connects TRBV5-6 to TRBJ1-6; D ambiguous. Trimming removed 0 bases from V and 0 bases from J, with 13 bases in between. CDR1 is SGHDT, CDR2 YYEEEE, per germline. The CDR3 is 18 amino acids. The CDR3 loop reads CASSLGPQASSYNSPLHF. CDR3 DNA sequence: TGTGCCAGCAGCTTGGGGCCGCAGGCGAGCTCCTATAATTCACCCCTCCACTTT.

The rearrangement joins TRBV6-5 to TRBJ1-1, with TRBD1 matching 7 bases. In germline, CDR1 is MNHEY, CDR2 SVGAGI. Trimming removed 6 bases from V and 5 bases from J; junction bases left unmatched: 12. This CDR3 spans 15 amino acids. The CDR3, as DNA: TGTGCCAGCAGGACGGGGACAGCCATGGGAACTGAAGCTTTCTTT. Translating gives CASRTGTAMGTEAFF.